One sample yielded the 23 T cell receptor beta chains listed below, sequenced in a study of beta chain features in type 1 diabetes. Reverse transcribing all isolated RNA meant expressed TCRB transcripts were sequenced. Method: immunoSEQ multiplex PCR; TCRdb's copy keeps in-frame clones and lacks some. Among around 240,000 clones listed, about 71% were seen once. Sequenced input: naive CD4+ T cells from blood. The source of these receptors is a man aged 25 to 40 in good health.

The chain uses TRBV7-2 and TRBJ2-1; tentatively, D is TRBD2 (5 bases). This CDR3 is built from 14 residues. Germline loops: CDR1 SGHTA, CDR2 FQGNSA. V was clipped by 0 bases and J by 8 bases, with 11 bases between them. The CDR3 spells CASSLARRRHEQFF. CDR3 sequence (DNA): TGTGCCAGCAGCTTAGCGCGAAGGAGGCATGAGCAGTTCTTC.

This clone was found a few times. This chain links TRBV11-2 with TRBJ2-5, with D possibly TRBD2 on 6 matching bases. Trimming stripped 1 base from V and 1 base from J, with 10 bases between. The CDR3 is made up of 15 amino acids. From germline, CDR1 is SGHAT and CDR2 FQNNGV. The CDR3 sequence is CASSLVGGVQETQYF. CDR3 bases: TGTGCCAGCAGCTTAGTAGGAGGGGTCCAAGAGACCCAGTACTTC.

In its sample, this clone was seen once. The chain has TRBV2 and TRBJ2-7, with D possibly being TRBD2 (6 bases). This CDR3 is 13 amino acids long. Germline V lookup: CDR1 SNHLY, CDR2 FYNNEI. V lost 9 bases to trimming and J lost 3 bases, with 15 bases between them. The CDR3, as DNA: TGTGCCAGTGCCGGGACTGCAAACTACGAGCAGTACTTC. Translating gives CASAGTANYEQYF.

This rearrangement joins TRBV27 to TRBJ2-4, with a weak D call TRBD2 (5 bases). V was cut by 5 bases and J by 1 base, with 18 bases left in between. This CDR3 contains 17 residues. Germline CDR1 reads MNHEY; CDR2 reads SMNVEV (reference sequence). CDR3 amino acids: CASSTLGRGRAKNIQYF. The CDR3, as DNA: TGTGCCAGCAGTACCCTGGGTCGGGGTAGGGCCAAAAACATTCAGTACTTC.

The chain uses TRBV11-2 and TRBJ2-4; unclear D gene. Germline CDR1 reads SGHAT; CDR2 reads FQNNGV. The V and J ends lost 2 bases and 1 base respectively, with 6 bases between them. This CDR3 has 14 amino acids. Here the CDR3 DNA reads TGTGCCAGCAGCTTATCAATCGCCAAAAACATTCAGTACTTC. This codes for CASSLSIAKNIQYF. The full variable domain, its missing parts supplied by reference TRBV11-2 and TRBJ2-4, is EAGVAQSPRYKIIEKRQSVAFWCNPISGHATLYWYQQILGQGPKLLIQFQNNGVVDDSQLPKDRFSAERLKGVDSTLKIQPAKLEDSAVYLCASSLSIAKNIQYFGAGTRLSVL.

The chain uses TRBV5-1 and TRBJ2-5; D not certain. V dropped 3 bases and J dropped 3 bases, with 3 bases sitting between them. The V gene's germline CDR1 is SGHRS and CDR2 YFSETQ. The CDR3 is 11 residues long. The CDR3 loop reads CASSWKETQYF. The CDR3 DNA is TGCGCCAGCAGCTGGAAAGAGACCCAGTACTTC.

The rearrangement uses TRBV4-3 and TRBJ1-2; a weak D match, TRBD1 (6 bases). Germline CDR1 and CDR2: LGHNA and YSLEER. Deletions cut 1 base from V and 1 base from J, with 13 bases between. The CDR3 is made up of 16 amino acids. The CDR3 spells CASSQVLTGHNYGYTF. The CDR3 DNA follows: TGCGCCAGCAGCCAAGTATTGACAGGCCATAACTATGGCTACACCTTC.

V is TRBV29-1 and J is TRBJ2-1; D may be TRBD1 or TRBD2 (5 bases each). Between the trimmed V and J ends, which lost 3 bases and 7 bases, there was a span of 16 bases. Per the germline V gene, CDR1 is SQVTM and CDR2 is ANQGSEA. There are 14 residues in the CDR3. CDR3 nucleotides: TGCAGCGTTGAGAGGGGAATCTCCCTGAATGAGCAGTTCTTC. It translates to CSVERGISLNEQFF.

This clone was observed a handful of times. The chain uses TRBV30 and TRBJ2-2; a weak D match, TRBD2 (5 bases). Germline lookup yields CDR1 GTSNPN and CDR2 SVGIG (reference sequence). V was pared by 8 bases and J by 5 bases, with 18 bases between. CDR3 length equals 14 residues. The CDR3 region is CARLNGVGTGELFF. The CDR3 region has the DNA TGTGCCCGTTTGAACGGGGTCGGGACCGGGGAGCTGTTTTTT.

V and J are TRBV6-5 and TRBJ2-1, with 8 bases matching TRBD1. The CDR3 runs to 14 residues. J gave up 11 bases and V 4 bases, and 10 bases lay outside the gene matches. The germline V gene encodes CDR1 MNHEY and CDR2 SVGAGI. The CDR3 DNA follows: TGTGCCAGCAGTTCCTCCGGGGACAGGAAACAGCAGTTCTTC. Translated, it gives CASSSSGDRKQQFF.

V gene TRBV5-6 combines with J gene TRBJ2-7; D may be TRBD2 (6 bases). This CDR3 spans 14 amino acids. V dropped 2 bases and J dropped 3 bases, with 12 bases sitting between them. The germline gives CDR1 SGHDT, CDR2 YYEEEE. The CDR3 DNA follows: TGTGCCAGCAGCTTACCTAGCGTAAACTACGAGCAGTACTTC. It encodes CASSLPSVNYEQYF.

The chain employs TRBV5-4 and TRBJ2-7; perhaps TRBD1 as D (5 bases). CDR1 and CDR2 (germline): SGHNT, YYREEE (reference sequence). V was shortened by 4 bases and J by 2 bases, with 13 bases between the two germline ends. The CDR3 loop spans 14 amino acids. The DNA of the CDR3 is TGTGCCAGCAGCCCATCAGGGCCCCCCTACGAGCAGTACTTC. Translation gives CASSPSGPPYEQYF.

On this clone itself: Relative to the germline gene, one junction end is altered; a read error may explain this. This rearrangement joins TRBV7-2 to TRBJ2-3; 8 bases agree with TRBD1. Germline loops: CDR1 SGHTA, CDR2 FQGNSA. This CDR3 is built from 13 residues. In nucleotides, the CDR3 is TGTGCCAGCAGGTCCACTGTTGGGGACAGGTCCCATTTT. It codes for CASRSTVGDRSHF.

V and J are TRBV11-2 and TRBJ2-5; D unclear. This CDR3 spans 13 amino acids. Germline V gene lookup returns CDR1 SGHAT and CDR2 FQNNGV. Trimming stripped 5 bases from V and 11 bases from J, with 18 bases between. The CDR3 sequence is CASSNSVRSEQYF. CDR3 nucleotides: TGTGCCAGCAGCAACTCCGTCAGGTCTGAGCAGTACTTC.

The chain couples TRBV9 to TRBJ1-2; D might be TRBD1 (5 bases). Germline-derived CDR1 and CDR2 are SGDLS and YYNGEE. The CDR3 consists of 14 residues. V lost 0 bases, J lost 2 bases, and 8 bases lay in between. CDR3 DNA sequence: TGTGCCAGCAGCGTAGCTGAGGGGAACTATGGCTACACCTTC. This gives the protein CASSVAEGNYGYTF.

As DNA, the CDR3 is TGTGCCAGCAGCGCGACAGGGCCTTGGGGCACTGAAGCTTTCTTT. Translated: CASSATGPWGTEAFF. The gene calls are TRBV7-9 and TRBJ1-1, with 7 positions matching TRBD1. CDR1 is SEHNR and CDR2 is FQNEAQ in the germline V gene (reference sequence). The junction had 10 bases not matched to a gene; V was cut back by 5 bases and J by 4 bases. The CDR3 runs 15 residues.

This clone is a singleton in its sample. The chain joins TRBV29-1 to TRBJ2-2, with 8 bases that match TRBD1. Germline values: CDR1 SQVTM, CDR2 ANQGSEA. V shed 6 bases and J 6 bases; nucleotides not matched to a gene: 6. The CDR3 covers 13 residues. This CDR3 reads CSVTDRAPGELFF. The DNA for the CDR3 is TGCAGCGTGACGGACAGGGCCCCCGGGGAGCTGTTTTTT.

There are a few counts of this clone. The chain is built from TRBV30 and TRBJ1-1; 7 bases are a match to TRBD1. CDR3 length: 13 residues. The junction had 10 bases not matched to a gene; V was cut back by 4 bases and J by 8 bases. CDR1 is GTSNPN and CDR2 is SVGIG in the germline V gene (reference sequence). In DNA form, the CDR3 reads TGTGCCTGGAAATTGGAGGGGGCTCGGGAAGCTTTCTTT. Its protein is CAWKLEGAREAFF.

V usage is TRBV9 and J usage is TRBJ2-1, with D uncertain. Trimming cost V 4 bases and J 4 bases, with 21 bases left between them. The CDR3 sequence is 17 residues long. Germline V gene data show CDR1 as SGDLS and CDR2 as YYNGEE. CDR3 loop: CASSPSEVGLRYNEQFF. CDR3 sequence (DNA): TGTGCCAGCAGCCCCTCAGAGGTGGGATTGCGGTACAATGAGCAGTTCTTC.

A few counts support this clone. The chain carries TRBV11-2 and TRBJ2-3; D is perhaps TRBD2 (6 bases). The CDR3 has 14 residues. Trimming cost V 1 base and J 1 base, with 6 bases left between them. Germline assignment: CDR1 SGHAT and CDR2 FQNNGV. CDR3 loop: CASSLAGGTDTQYF. Written as DNA, the CDR3 is TGTGCCAGCAGCTTAGCGGGAGGCACAGATACGCAGTATTTT.

The chain links TRBV30 to TRBJ1-2; no definite D call. Germline V gene sequence: CDR1 GTSNPN, CDR2 SVGIG (reference sequence). V was pared by 2 bases and J by 4 bases, with 8 bases between. This CDR3 has 12 residues. Here the CDR3 reads CAWSSGLYGYTF. The DNA for the CDR3 is TGTGCCTGGAGTTCCGGCCTCTATGGCTACACCTTC.

The rearrangement links TRBV30 to TRBJ2-2; D uncertain. This CDR3 contains 14 residues. Germline V CDR1 and CDR2: GTSNPN, SVGIG (reference sequence). The ends were cut back, 3 bases at V and 3 bases at J, with 11 bases in the middle. Here the CDR3 reads CAWSRITHTGELFF. The CDR3, as DNA: TGTGCCTGGAGCCGGATCACGCACACCGGGGAGCTGTTTTTT.

This clone was detected only once. The rearrangement uses TRBV5-1 and TRBJ2-7, with 11 bases fitting TRBD1. CDR1 and CDR2 (germline): SGHRS, YFSETQ. The CDR3 is made up of 14 amino acids. V lost 5 bases and J lost 4; bases outside the gene matches: 5. CDR3: CASRGQGVSYEQYF. The CDR3 DNA sequence: TGCGCCAGCAGGGGACAGGGGGTTTCATACGAGCAGTACTTC.